This is a list of T cell receptor beta chains from one sample in a study of shared clonotypes between healthy human individuals. Clones were read by immunoSEQ multiplex PCR, and TCRdb kept only the in-frame ones, dropping some. The sample lists around 1.9 million clones; approximately 92% were seen once. The sequenced sample consisted of naive CD8+ T cells from PBMCs. The source is a man in his late teens or twenties in good health. Some clones in this sample may be carry-over from other donors' samples. The CDR3 runs from the conserved cysteine through the conserved F or W. A D gene is named only where the DNA matches it firmly. A row's size may be missing; if present it is once, few, many or a size class.

>TRBJ1-3|15|.|TRBV5-1|.
CASSLAQASGNTIYF
TGCGCCAGCAGCTTGGCACAGGCCTCTGGAAACACCATATATTTT
>TRBJ1-5|16|.|TRBV4-1|.
CASSQDATYSNQPQHF
TGCGCCAGCAGCCAAGATGCAACTTATAGCAATCAGCCCCAGCATTTT
>TRBJ2-7|15|.|TRBV4-2|TRBD2
CASSQGLAGVYEQYF
TGTGCCAGCAGCCAGGGACTAGCGGGAGTTTACGAGCAGTACTTC
>TRBJ2-2|16|.|TRBV5-1|.
CASSLVFGVDTGELFF
TGCGCCAGCAGCTTGGTTTTCGGGGTTGACACCGGGGAGCTGTTTTTT
>TRBJ2-3|13|.|TRBV6-5|.
CASSYSTADTQYF
TGTGCCAGCAGTTACTCGACGGCAGATACGCAGTATTTT
>TRBJ1-1|13|few|TRBV2|.
CASSEARLTEAFF
TGTGCCAGCAGTGAAGCCCGCCTGACTGAAGCTTTCTTT
>TRBJ2-1|14|.|TRBV19|.
CATSWGGNNNEQFF
TGTGCCACATCATGGGGCGGGAACAATAATGAGCAGTTCTTC
>TRBJ2-7|12|few|TRBV10-1|.
CASSVGVDEQYF
TGCGCCAGCAGTGTGGGGGTGGACGAGCAGTACTTC
>TRBJ1-1|13|.|TRBV7-9|.
CASSPIGGVEAFF
TGTGCCAGCAGCCCTATCGGCGGGGTGGAAGCTTTCTTT
>TRBJ2-6|17|once|TRBV30|.
CAWSSGQTDSGANVLTF
TGTGCCTGGAGCTCGGGACAAACCGACTCTGGGGCCAACGTCCTGACTTTC
>TRBJ2-7|14|once|TRBV29-1|TRBD2
CSAGTPGRWYEQYF
TGCAGCGCGGGGACCCCCGGGAGGTGGTACGAGCAGTACTTC
>TRBJ2-7|15|.|TRBV5-1|.
CASSGGPAGEIEQYF
TGCGCCAGCAGCGGCGGACCGGCAGGGGAAATCGAGCAGTACTTC
>TRBJ1-2|13|few|TRBV19|.
CASSTWTDYGYTF
TGTGCCAGTAGTACTTGGACAGATTATGGCTACACCTTC
>TRBJ1-5|16|.|TRBV2|TRBD1
CASRPPGQGWNQPQHF
TGTGCCAGCAGACCTCCAGGACAGGGTTGGAATCAGCCCCAGCATTTT
>TRBJ2-7|14|.|TRBV28|.
CASSLASLMGEQYF
TGTGCCAGCAGTTTGGCTAGCTTAATGGGCGAGCAGTACTTC
>TRBJ2-1|14|.|TRBV19|TRBD2
CASIEAGAYNEQFF
TGTGCCAGTATCGAAGCGGGAGCCTACAATGAGCAGTTCTTC
>TRBJ1-1|15|once|TRBV19|.
CASLLSSAANTEAFF
TGTGCCAGTCTCCTCTCCTCGGCGGCGAACACTGAAGCTTTCTTT
>TRBJ1-4|14|.|TRBV5-6|.
CASSLSGGTEKLFF
TGTGCCAGCAGCCTGTCGGGGGGCACTGAAAAACTGTTTTTT
>TRBJ2-2|16|.|TRBV7-2|TRBD2
CASRPLAGGLTGELFF
TGTGCCAGCAGGCCACTAGCGGGAGGCCTCACCGGGGAGCTGTTTTTT
>TRBJ2-1|16|.|TRBV6-5|TRBD1
CASSYSGQGNYNEQFF
TGTGCCAGCAGTTACTCGGGACAGGGGAACTACAATGAGCAGTTCTTC
>TRBJ2-5|16|.|TRBV6-6|TRBD2
CASSYPKGRAGETQYF
TGTGCCAGCAGTTACCCGAAGGGGAGGGCCGGGGAGACCCAGTACTTC
>TRBJ1-1|15|.|TRBV19|.
CASSIDLRGNTEAFF
TGTGCCAGTAGTATAGATCTCAGGGGCAACACTGAAGCTTTCTTT
>TRBJ1-1|16|.|TRBV4-1|.
CASSQDSRPENTEAFF
TGCGCCAGCAGCCAAGATAGTAGACCCGAGAACACTGAAGCTTTCTTT
>TRBJ2-1|14|once|TRBV2|TRBD2
CASTRLAGASEQFF
TGTGCCAGCACCCGACTAGCGGGAGCTAGTGAGCAGTTCTTC
>TRBJ1-1|16|.|TRBV19|.
CASSLLLTRTDTEAFF
TGTGCCAGTAGCCTCCTCCTGACACGTACGGACACTGAAGCTTTCTTT
>TRBJ2-7|11|.|TRBV6-5|TRBD1
CASSDDRDLSF
TGTGCCAGCAGTGACGACAGGGACCTTTCCTTC
>TRBJ2-3|17|.|TRBV9|.
CASSLTSVLRGTDTQYF
TGTGCCAGCAGCTTAACCTCGGTCCTGCGGGGAACAGATACGCAGTATTTT